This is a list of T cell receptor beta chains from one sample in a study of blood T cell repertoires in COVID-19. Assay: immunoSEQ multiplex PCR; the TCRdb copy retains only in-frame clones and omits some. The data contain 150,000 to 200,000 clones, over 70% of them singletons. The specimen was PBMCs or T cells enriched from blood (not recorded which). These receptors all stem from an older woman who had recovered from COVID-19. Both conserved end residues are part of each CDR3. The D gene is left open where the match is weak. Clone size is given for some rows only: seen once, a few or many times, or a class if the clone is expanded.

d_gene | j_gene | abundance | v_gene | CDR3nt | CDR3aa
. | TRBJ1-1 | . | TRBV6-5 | TGTGCCAGCAGTTACGGAGCCGGCTGGGACACTGAAGCTTTCTTT | CASSYGAGWDTEAFF
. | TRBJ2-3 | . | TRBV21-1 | TGTGCCAGCAGCAAATCGGCGGGCGGCGGGAGGGCGAGCACAGATACGCAGTATTTT | CASSKSAGGGRASTDTQYF
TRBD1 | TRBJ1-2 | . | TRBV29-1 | TGCAGCGTTGACAGTCAGGGGGTCCGGGGTGGCTACACCTTC | CSVDSQGVRGGYTF
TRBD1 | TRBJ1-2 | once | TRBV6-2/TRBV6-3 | TGTGCCAGCAGTTCGACAGGGTACTATGGCTACACCTTC | CASSSTGYYGYTF
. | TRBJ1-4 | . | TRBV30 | TGTGCCTGGAGGGGGCGAACTAATGAAAAACTGTTTTTT | CAWRGRTNEKLFF
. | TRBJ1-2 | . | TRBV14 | TGTGCCAGCAGCCAAGTGTCTGGGAGCCTCTCGATTACGGGCGGCTACACCTTC | CASSQVSGSLSITGGYTF
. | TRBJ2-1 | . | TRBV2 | TGTGCCAGCAGTGAACAATACAATGAGCAGTTCTTC | CASSEQYNEQFF
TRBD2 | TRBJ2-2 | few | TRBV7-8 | TGTGCCAGCAGCTGGGGACTAGCGGGGAAAAACACCGGGGAGCTGTTTTTT | CASSWGLAGKNTGELFF
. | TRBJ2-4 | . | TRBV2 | TGTGCCAGCAGTGAGGCGTCAAGACTAGCCAAAAACATTCAGTACTTC | CASSEASRLAKNIQYF
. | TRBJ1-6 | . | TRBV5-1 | TGCGCCAGCAGCTTGGAAACGCACGGGACTCCTGGATTCACCCTCCACTTT | CASSLETHGTPGFTLHF
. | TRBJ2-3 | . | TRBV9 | TGTGCCAGCAGCGTACCGACCGGGACTTCCTACACAGATACGCAGTATTTT | CASSVPTGTSYTDTQYF
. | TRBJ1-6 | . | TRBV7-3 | TGTGCCAGCAGCTTAGACCAGGATTCACCCCTCCACTTT | CASSLDQDSPLHF
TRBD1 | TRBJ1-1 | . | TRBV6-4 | TGTGCCAGCAGTAGACAGGGAGCTTTCTTT | CASSRQGAFF
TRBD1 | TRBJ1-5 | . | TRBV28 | TGTGCCAGCACCCCGTCGAGGGGGCGGGGGGGTCAGCCCCAGCATTTT | CASTPSRGRGGQPQHF
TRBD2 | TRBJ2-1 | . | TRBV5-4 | TGTGCCAGCAGCGGGTCCGGGCGGGAGAAGTTCTTC | CASSGSGREKFF
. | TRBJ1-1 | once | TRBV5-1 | TGCGCCAGCACTAACGGGGGGGCGAACACTGAAGCTTTCTTT | CASTNGGANTEAFF
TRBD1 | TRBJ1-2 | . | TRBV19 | TGTGCCAGTAGTATAGATCACGGACAGGGGATAGGAGGCTACACCTTC | CASSIDHGQGIGGYTF
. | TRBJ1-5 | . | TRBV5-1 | TGCGCCAGCAGCTTGGCAGGGATGAGCAATCAGCCCCAGCATTTT | CASSLAGMSNQPQHF
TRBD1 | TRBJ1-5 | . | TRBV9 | TGTGCCAGCAGCGTACAGGGGGGTCAGCCCCAGCATTTT | CASSVQGGQPQHF
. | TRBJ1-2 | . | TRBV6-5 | TGTGCCAGCAGTTACAATTGGGAGTTTGGTAATGGCTACACCTTC | CASSYNWEFGNGYTF
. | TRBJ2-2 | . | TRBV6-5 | TGTGCCAGCAGTTACCCGGGCACCGGGGAGCTGTTTTTT | CASSYPGTGELFF
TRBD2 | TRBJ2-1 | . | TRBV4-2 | TGTGCCAGCAGCCAAGACGGGACTAGCAATGAGCAGTTCTTC | CASSQDGTSNEQFF
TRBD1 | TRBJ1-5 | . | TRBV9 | TGTGCCAGCAGCCCCGGGACAGTACTTGATCAGCCCCAGCATTTT | CASSPGTVLDQPQHF
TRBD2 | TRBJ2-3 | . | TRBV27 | TGTGCCAGCAGTTTAGCGGGACTAGCGGGAGATGCAGATACGCAGTATTTT | CASSLAGLAGDADTQYF
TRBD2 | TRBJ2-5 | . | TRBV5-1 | TGCGCCAGCAGCTCGGGACTAGCGGGTCGAACCCCAGGGGAGACCCAGTACTTC | CASSSGLAGRTPGETQYF
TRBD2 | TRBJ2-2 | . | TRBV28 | TGTGCCAGCAGTCCAACCCTACTAGCGGGAAGGACCGGGGAGCTGTTTTTT | CASSPTLLAGRTGELFF
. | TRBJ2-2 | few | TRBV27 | TGTGCCACCCAGGGAGGAACGAACACCGGGGAGCTGTTTTTT | CATQGGTNTGELFF
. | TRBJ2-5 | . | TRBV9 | TGTGCCAGCAGCGTCGTCGAGGGGGCGGGAAGGCAAGAGACCCAGTACTTC | CASSVVEGAGRQETQYF
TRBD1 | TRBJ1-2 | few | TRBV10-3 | TGTGCCATCAGTCCGGGACAGGGGGCTTATAACTATGGCTACACCTTC | CAISPGQGAYNYGYTF
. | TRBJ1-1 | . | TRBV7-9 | TGTGCCAGCCACCCCCGGGGAGGAAACACTGAAGCTTTCTTT | CASHPRGGNTEAFF
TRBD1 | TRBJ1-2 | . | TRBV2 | TGTGCCAGCGGCGGCACAGGGGGCAACTATGGCTACACCTTC | CASGGTGGNYGYTF